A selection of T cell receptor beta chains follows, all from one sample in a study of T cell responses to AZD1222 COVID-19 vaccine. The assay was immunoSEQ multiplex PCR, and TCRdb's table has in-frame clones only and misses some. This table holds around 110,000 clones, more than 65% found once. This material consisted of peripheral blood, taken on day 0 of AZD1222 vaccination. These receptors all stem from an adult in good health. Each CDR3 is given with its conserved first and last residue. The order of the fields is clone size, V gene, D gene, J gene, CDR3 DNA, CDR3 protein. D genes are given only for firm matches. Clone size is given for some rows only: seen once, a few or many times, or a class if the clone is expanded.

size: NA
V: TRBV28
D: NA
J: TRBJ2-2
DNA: TGTGCCAGCAGTTTATCCTCTCGGAACACCGGGGAGCTGTTTTTT
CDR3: CASSLSSRNTGELFF

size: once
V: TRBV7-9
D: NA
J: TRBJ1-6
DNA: TGTGCCAGCAGCTTAGGCCACAGGGTTAATTCACCCCTCCACTTT
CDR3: CASSLGHRVNSPLHF

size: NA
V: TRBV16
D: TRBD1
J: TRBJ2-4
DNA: TGTGCCAGCAGCCAATCGGAACAGGGGCTAGCCAAAAACATTCAGTACTTC
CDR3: CASSQSEQGLAKNIQYF

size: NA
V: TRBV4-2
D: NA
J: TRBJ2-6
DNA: TGTGCCAGCAGCCAAGAAAGGAATTCTGGGGCCAACGTCCTGACTTTC
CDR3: CASSQERNSGANVLTF

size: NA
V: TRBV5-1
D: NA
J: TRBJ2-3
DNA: TGCGCCAGCAGCGCCCAGGTAGGGTCTAGCACAGATACGCAGTATTTT
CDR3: CASSAQVGSSTDTQYF

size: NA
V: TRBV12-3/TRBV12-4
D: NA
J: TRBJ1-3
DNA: TGTGCCAGCAGTCCCAGCTCTGGAAACACCATATATTTT
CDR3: CASSPSSGNTIYF

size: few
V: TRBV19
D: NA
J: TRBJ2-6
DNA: TGTGCCAGTAGTCCACGGGAGATAGCCCTCTCTGGGGCCAACGTCCTGACTTTC
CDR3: CASSPREIALSGANVLTF

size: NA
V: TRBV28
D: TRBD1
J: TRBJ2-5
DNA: TGCTCGACAGGGGACCAAGAGACCCAGTACTTC
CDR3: CSTGDQETQYF

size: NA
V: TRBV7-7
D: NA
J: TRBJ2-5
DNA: TGTGCTAGCAGCTCGGGCGGGACAGCGCAAGAGACCCAGTACTTC
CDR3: CASSSGGTAQETQYF

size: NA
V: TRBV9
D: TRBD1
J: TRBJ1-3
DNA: TGTGCCAGCAGCGAGTTTTGGGGACAGGGTGGGAACACCATATATTTT
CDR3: CASSEFWGQGGNTIYF

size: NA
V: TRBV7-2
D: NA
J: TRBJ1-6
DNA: TGTGCCAGCAGGCAACAGGGAGCTCAGGGCTCACCCCTCCACTTT
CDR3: CASRQQGAQGSPLHF

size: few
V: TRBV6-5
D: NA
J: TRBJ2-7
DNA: TGTGCCAGCAGTTACTCGACTAGTCCGGCCTACGAGCAGTACTTC
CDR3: CASSYSTSPAYEQYF

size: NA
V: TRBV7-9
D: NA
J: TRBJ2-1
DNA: TGTGCCAGCAGCTTAGACTCCAATGAGCAGTTCTTC
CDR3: CASSLDSNEQFF

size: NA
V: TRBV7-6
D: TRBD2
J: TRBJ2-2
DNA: TGTGCCAGCACTGAAGCGGGGATTTCCACCGGGGAGCTGTTTTTT
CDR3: CASTEAGISTGELFF

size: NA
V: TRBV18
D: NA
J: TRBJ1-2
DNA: TGTGCCAGCTCACCACGACCAGGCCCGAACTATGGCTACACCTTC
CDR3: CASSPRPGPNYGYTF

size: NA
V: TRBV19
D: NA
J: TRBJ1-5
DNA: TGCGCCAGTAGAAGCACCCGAATGTCGCCTTGGGGCAATCAGCCCCAGCATTTT
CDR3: CASRSTRMSPWGNQPQHF

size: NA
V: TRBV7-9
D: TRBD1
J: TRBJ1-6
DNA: TGTGCCAGCAGCACCGGACAGGGGATACTTCCCCTCCACTTT
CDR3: CASSTGQGILPLHF

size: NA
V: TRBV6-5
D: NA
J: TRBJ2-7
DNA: TGTGCCAGCAGACGGGGCTTCTTCTACGAGCAGTACTTC
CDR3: CASRRGFFYEQYF

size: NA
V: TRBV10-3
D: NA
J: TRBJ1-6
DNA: TGTGCCATCAGTGAGACGGGATACAATTCACCCCTCCACTTT
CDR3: CAISETGYNSPLHF

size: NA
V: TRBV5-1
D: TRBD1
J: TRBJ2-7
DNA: TGCGCCAGCAGCCAGCTAATGGCCGGGACAGGGCGTTGGGAGCAGTACTTC
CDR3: CASSQLMAGTGRWEQYF

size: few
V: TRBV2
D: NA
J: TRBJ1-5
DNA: TGTGCCAGCACTGGATCCCAGAGCAATCAGCCCCAGCATTTT
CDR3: CASTGSQSNQPQHF

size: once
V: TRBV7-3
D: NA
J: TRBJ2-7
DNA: TGTGCCAGCAGCCAAGGGGGGCAGGGAACCTACGAGCAGTACTTC
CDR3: CASSQGGQGTYEQYF

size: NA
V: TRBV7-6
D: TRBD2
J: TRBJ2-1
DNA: TGTGCCAGCAGCTTAAAGGTAGCGGGGGTCTACAATGAGCAGTTCTTC
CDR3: CASSLKVAGVYNEQFF

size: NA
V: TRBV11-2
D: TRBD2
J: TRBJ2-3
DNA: TGTGCCAGCAGTCTAGCGGGAGTGGGTGGCACAGATACGCAGTATTTT
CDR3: CASSLAGVGGTDTQYF

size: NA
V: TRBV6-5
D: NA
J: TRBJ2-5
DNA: TGTGCCAGCAGTTTGGGACCCAGGATGGACTTC
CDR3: CASSLGPRMDF

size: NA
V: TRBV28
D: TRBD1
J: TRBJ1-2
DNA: TGTGCCAGCAGTTTAGGACAGGGGGTTGGGGGCTACACCTTC
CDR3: CASSLGQGVGGYTF

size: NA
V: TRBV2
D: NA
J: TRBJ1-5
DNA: TGTGCCAGCAGCGCAACAGGGAGAAATCAGCCCCAGCATTTT
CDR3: CASSATGRNQPQHF

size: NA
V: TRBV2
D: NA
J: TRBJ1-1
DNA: TGTGCCAGCAGTGGCGGACATTTCACTGAAGCTTTCTTT
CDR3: CASSGGHFTEAFF

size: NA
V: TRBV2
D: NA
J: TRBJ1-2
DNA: TGTGCCAGCAGTCTAGGACAGAGCGGCTACACCTTC
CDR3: CASSLGQSGYTF

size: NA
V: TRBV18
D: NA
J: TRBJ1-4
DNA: TGTGCCAGCTCGCAAGGGGGGGAAAAACTGTTTTTT
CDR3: CASSQGGEKLFF

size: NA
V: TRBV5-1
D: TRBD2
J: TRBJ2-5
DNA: TGCGCCAGTGGGACTAGCGGGGGACCCACCCAAGAGACCCAGTACTTC
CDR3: CASGTSGGPTQETQYF